One sample yielded the 14 T cell receptor beta chains listed below, sequenced in a study of human T cells and chemical hapten exposure. TCRdb re-called the RACE reads through MiXCR, storing one row per CDR3 protein. Among tens of thousands of distinct CDR3 sequences listed, roughly 13% were seen once. Time point meaning: patch test 3, about 24 weeks after DPC sensitization. Treatment defined: therapeutic diphenylcyclopropenone sensitization with weekly scalp DPC. Unfractionated whole blood yielded the extracted total RNA. The source material was whole blood, sampled in connection with sensitization to the hapten diphenylcyclopropenone (DPC). The receptor source for this set is a woman in her thirties or forties with alopecia areata. Some clones in this sample may be carry-over from other donors' samples.

There are a few counts of this clonotype. This rearrangement joins TRBV28 to TRBJ2-7; D may correspond to TRBD1 or TRBD2 (6 bases each). This CDR3 has 13 amino acids. Germline V lookup: CDR1 MDHEN, CDR2 SYDVKM. The ends were cut back, 3 bases at V and 5 bases at J, with 11 bases in the middle. The CDR3 DNA sequence: TGTGCCAGCAGTTTGGGGGGCGCCGACGAGCAGTACTTC. It yields the protein CASSLGGADEQYF.

This clonotype was observed a few times. The chain links TRBV18 to TRBJ1-6; 7 bases fit TRBD1. After removal of 4 bases from V and 5 bases from J, the junction contained 5 bases not matched to a gene. The CDR3 spans 15 residues. CDR1 KGHSH and CDR2 LQKENI come from the germline V gene. The CDR3 region is CASSLTGTDNSPLHF. The CDR3 DNA reads as TGTGCCAGCTCACTAACCGGGACAGATAATTCACCCCTCCACTTT.

Sample share makes this clonotype medium-sized. The chain employs TRBV7-2 and TRBJ2-3; D unclear. The V end was cut by 1 base, the J end by 6 bases, with 5 bases between. This CDR3 has 12 amino acids. Germline CDR1 is SGHTA and CDR2 is FQGNSA. Written as DNA, the CDR3 is TGTGCCAGCAGCTTAGTGGGGGATACGCAGTATTTT. Translating it yields CASSLVGDTQYF.

This clonotype was seen many times. The chain links TRBV7-2 to TRBJ2-5; unclear D gene. CDR1 is SGHTA, CDR2 FQGNSA, per germline. Trimming shortened V by 5 bases and J by 5 bases, and 9 bases separated the two germline ends. This CDR3 is 12 amino acids long. CDR3: CASSRNVETQYF. Written as DNA, the CDR3 is TGTGCCAGCAGCCGTAATGTGGAGACCCAGTACTTC.

This clonotype showed up many times. The V gene is TRBV5-1, the J gene TRBJ1-5, with no clear D. This CDR3 has 15 amino acids. Germline CDR1 reads SGHRS; CDR2 reads YFSETQ. Trimming stripped 4 bases from V and 4 bases from J, with 15 bases between. The CDR3 DNA sequence: TGCGCCAGCAGCCCGGACGGGCAGATTAATCAGCCCCAGCATTTT. This sequence encodes CASSPDGQINQPQHF.

This clonotype was counted between two and nine times. The chain links TRBV3-1 to TRBJ2-3, with D maybe TRBD2 (6 bases). The CDR3 extends over 15 amino acids. V was cut by 3 bases and J by 6 bases, with 16 bases left in between. Germline CDR1 and CDR2: LGHDT and YNNKEL (reference sequence). The CDR3 protein is CASSHIYGGVDTQYF. DNA of the CDR3: TGTGCCAGCAGCCATATCTACGGGGGAGTGGATACGCAGTATTTT.

The chain recombines TRBV10-3 with TRBJ2-3; D not certain. Germline CDR1 ENHRY, CDR2 SYGVKD. The V gene lost 4 bases and the J gene lost 2 bases, with 7 bases spanning the gap. The CDR3 covers 13 residues. CDR3 loop: CAISGDPTDTQYF. CDR3 DNA: TGTGCCATCAGTGGAGACCCCACAGATACGCAGTATTTT.

This clonotype was observed a few times. J is TRBJ1-3 and V is TRBV3-1, with a tentative D call TRBD1 (5 bases). The CDR3 sequence is 15 residues long. V was cut by 4 bases and J by 2 bases, with 12 bases left in between. In germline, CDR1 is LGHDT, CDR2 YNNKEL (reference sequence). CDR3 loop: CASSRSGGAGNTIYF. CDR3 DNA: TGTGCCAGCAGCCGATCTGGGGGGGCTGGAAACACCATATATTTT.

The rearrangement joins TRBV29-1 to TRBJ2-1; D is uncertain. This CDR3 region has 11 residues. CDR1 SQVTM and CDR2 ANQGSEA come from the germline V gene. V shed 7 bases and J shed 4 bases, with 8 bases lying between them. The CDR3 DNA reads as TGCAGCGGTGCCGGGTACAATGAGCAGTTCTTC. It yields the protein CSGAGYNEQFF.

This clonotype was picked up many times. The chain combines TRBV9 with TRBJ1-1; no clear D. The CDR3 consists of 12 residues. V lost 2 bases to trimming and J lost 8 bases, with 10 bases between them. Germline loops: CDR1 SGDLS, CDR2 YYNGEE. The CDR3 sequence: CASSVGRPEAFF. The CDR3 bases are TGTGCCAGCAGCGTTGGGCGGCCCGAAGCTTTCTTT.

This clonotype was observed a few times. CDR3 in amino acids: CASRHPGTDTQYF. CDR3 DNA: TGTGCCAGCAGGCACCCAGGAACAGATACGCAGTATTTT. The V and J genes are TRBV28 and TRBJ2-3; no firm D call. This CDR3 is built from 13 residues. Germline V gene lookup returns CDR1 MDHEN and CDR2 SYDVKM. Trimming stripped 6 bases from V and 3 bases from J, with 10 bases between.

This clonotype occurred a few times. CDR3: CASSLGPQETQYF. The CDR3 nucleotides are TGTGCCAGCAGCTTAGGCCCCCAAGAGACCCAGTACTTC. The chain joins TRBV11-2 to TRBJ2-5, with D hard to call. The CDR3 is 13 amino acids. With 1 base removed from V and 1 base from J, the gap between germline ends came to 4 bases. The germline CDR1 and CDR2 sequences are SGHAT and FQNNGV.

This clonotype was counted only a few times. This chain connects TRBV6-2 or TRBV6-3 to TRBJ2-3, with D perhaps TRBD1 (5 bases). Trimming shortened V by 2 bases and J by 2 bases, and 11 bases separated the two germline ends. The germline gives CDR1 MNHEY, CDR2 SVGEGT. The CDR3 sequence is 15 residues long. Written as DNA, the CDR3 is TGTGCCAGCAGTTACCTCGGCAGGGACACAGATACGCAGTATTTT. Amino acids: CASSYLGRDTDTQYF.

V usage is TRBV24-1 and J usage is TRBJ2-3, with D hard to call. Trimming left V 10 bases short and J 0 bases short, with 4 bases between. Per the germline V gene, CDR1 is KGHDR and CDR2 is SFDVKD. This CDR3 spans 11 amino acids. In DNA form, the CDR3 reads TGTGCCACGCAAAGCACAGATACGCAGTATTTT. Translated: CATQSTDTQYF.